This T cell receptor beta chain was sequenced during a study of T cell responses to AZD1222 COVID-19 vaccine. TCRdb keeps only in-frame clones here, not all; method: immunoSEQ multiplex PCR. Among 110,000 to 150,000 clones, roughly 90% were seen once, and the ten largest hold around 3.3%. Second doses were pooled across both intervals (about 4 or about 12 weeks). This CDR3 has 18 amino acids. The J segment lost 8 bases and the V segment lost 5 bases, leaving 14 bases of the junction unmatched. From germline, CDR1 is WSHSY and CDR2 SAAADI. The rearrangement joins TRBV10-2 to TRBJ2-1; TRBD2 matches 14 bases. Here the sequenced sample was peripheral blood, taken 28 days after the second AZD1222 dose. This receptor was identified in an adult who received the AZD1222 COVID-19 vaccine. The DNA for the CDR3 is TGCGCCAGCAGTAGACTAGCGGGGGGGTATACTCCTGGGGATGAGCAGTTCTTC. Translation: CASSRLAGGYTPGDEQFF.